The source of this T cell receptor beta chain is a study of shared clonotypes between healthy human individuals. Naive CD8 cells lacked CD45RO and underwent positive selection for CCR7, leaving out terminally differentiated effector memory CD45RA+ cells. Libraries were prepared by immunoSEQ multiplex PCR; TCRdb keeps only in-frame clonotypes and omits some of them. The sample records about 2.1 million clones, about 93% being singletons. The specimen was naive CD8+ T cells from PBMCs. The TCR was taken from a man between 18 and 35 years old in good health. Some clones in this sample may be carry-over from other donors' samples.

The CDR3 region has the DNA TGTGCCAGCTCACCGGGACTAGCGTTCTCCTACGAGCAGTACTTC. This encodes CASSPGLAFSYEQYF. The V and J genes are TRBV18 and TRBJ2-7, with TRBD2 matching over 10 bases. Germline V CDR1 and CDR2: KGHSH, LQKENI. J was trimmed by 0 bases and V by 3 bases; bases with no gene match: 2. The CDR3 covers 15 residues.